Listed below are T cell receptor beta chains from one sample, sequenced in a study of cytomegalovirus exposure and HLA in healthy donors. Here immunoSEQ multiplex PCR was the method, and the copy in TCRdb shows in-frame clones only, minus some. In the table there are roughly 300,000 clones, 86% of which are singletons. The sequenced sample was PBMCs. The receptors here all came from a woman under 30 in good health and CMV-seronegative. The CDR3 runs from the conserved cysteine through the conserved F or W. Each record gives: D gene, V gene, CDR3 length, J gene, clone size, CDR3 DNA, CDR3 protein. A D gene is named only where the DNA matches it firmly. Some rows have no size entry. The others give once, few or many, or a class for an expanded clone.

D: .
V: TRBV9
length: 13
J: TRBJ2-7
size: .
DNA: TGTGCCAGCAGCCCCAGCGGGTTCATGGAGCAGTACTTC
CDR3: CASSPSGFMEQYF

D: .
V: TRBV28
length: 14
J: TRBJ2-7
size: .
DNA: TGTGCCCCGGAGGGGGGGGTGAGCTCCTACGAGCAGTACTTC
CDR3: CAPEGGVSSYEQYF

D: .
V: TRBV5-1
length: 14
J: TRBJ1-1
size: .
DNA: TGCGCCAGCAGCTTGTTGGCAGTGAACACTGAAGCTTTCTTT
CDR3: CASSLLAVNTEAFF

D: TRBD2
V: TRBV5-1
length: 14
J: TRBJ2-7
size: once
DNA: TGCGCCAGCAGCTCGGCCGGGGAGGGCCACGAGCAGTACTTC
CDR3: CASSSAGEGHEQYF

D: TRBD2
V: TRBV7-2
length: 15
J: TRBJ2-7
size: .
DNA: TGTGCCAGCAGCTTACAGTGGGCGGGAGGCTACGAGCAGTACTTC
CDR3: CASSLQWAGGYEQYF

D: .
V: TRBV12-1
length: 15
J: TRBJ2-7
size: few
DNA: TGTGCCAGCAGCCCACGCAGGGGAGGGCCCTACGAGCAGTACTTC
CDR3: CASSPRRGGPYEQYF

D: .
V: TRBV6-1
length: 15
J: TRBJ2-4
size: .
DNA: TGTGCCAGCAGTGGGACATCCGAGGGGGGGAACATTCAGTACTTC
CDR3: CASSGTSEGGNIQYF

D: .
V: TRBV7-6
length: 13
J: TRBJ2-2
size: .
DNA: TGTGCCAGCAGCCATACAGGGCCCGGGGAGCTGTTTTTT
CDR3: CASSHTGPGELFF

D: TRBD1
V: TRBV6-4
length: 18
J: TRBJ1-5
size: .
DNA: TGTGCCAGCAGCGATCGGGACAGGGGGAACCTACCCAATCAGCCCCAGCATTTT
CDR3: CASSDRDRGNLPNQPQHF

D: TRBD2
V: TRBV13
length: 17
J: TRBJ2-1
size: .
DNA: TGTGCCAGCAGCCCTCCCCCTGCGGGAGGGACTAGGAATGAGCAGTTCTTC
CDR3: CASSPPPAGGTRNEQFF

D: .
V: TRBV28
length: 19
J: TRBJ1-2
size: .
DNA: TGTGCCAGCAGTTTGCCCTCCGGGACGGGAGTATTTTGGAGCTATGGCTACACCTTC
CDR3: CASSLPSGTGVFWSYGYTF

D: .
V: TRBV2
length: 15
J: TRBJ1-3
size: .
DNA: TGTGCCAGCAGTGCCTCGGGACTTCCAGGAAACACCATATATTTT
CDR3: CASSASGLPGNTIYF

D: .
V: TRBV2
length: 16
J: TRBJ2-3
size: .
DNA: TGTGCCAGCAGTGAAAGGCATGGCGGCTACACAGATACGCAGTATTTT
CDR3: CASSERHGGYTDTQYF

D: .
V: TRBV2
length: 14
J: TRBJ1-2
size: .
DNA: TGTGCCAGCAGTGAATGGAGCGGCCGAAACGGCTACACCTTC
CDR3: CASSEWSGRNGYTF

D: TRBD1
V: TRBV5-6
length: 16
J: TRBJ1-1
size: once
DNA: TGTGCCAGCAGCTTGGGACAGGGGGCGCTTCGCACTGAAGCTTTCTTT
CDR3: CASSLGQGALRTEAFF

D: TRBD2
V: TRBV4-1
length: 17
J: TRBJ2-7
size: few
DNA: TGCGCCAGCAGCCGAAGGTCACTAGCGATAGGGTCCTACGAGCAGTACTTC
CDR3: CASSRRSLAIGSYEQYF

D: .
V: TRBV29-1
length: 13
J: TRBJ1-1
size: .
DNA: TGCAGCGTTGATCAGGGAAGGCACACTGAAGCTTTCTTT
CDR3: CSVDQGRHTEAFF

D: .
V: TRBV29-1
length: 14
J: TRBJ1-3
size: once
DNA: TGCAGCGTTGAGGGGGGAAACTCTGGAAACACCATATATTTT
CDR3: CSVEGGNSGNTIYF

D: TRBD2
V: TRBV2
length: 17
J: TRBJ2-4
size: .
DNA: TGTGCCAGCGTCGGACGGGGGGTCACCCTAGCCAAAAACATTCAGTACTTC
CDR3: CASVGRGVTLAKNIQYF

D: .
V: TRBV28
length: 13
J: TRBJ2-7
size: .
DNA: TGTGCCAGCAGTTGGCTCAGTTCCTACGAGCAGTACTTC
CDR3: CASSWLSSYEQYF

D: .
V: TRBV6-4
length: 16
J: TRBJ1-1
size: .
DNA: TGTGCCAGCGGAGTGGGGGACACCGGACCGAACACTGAAGCTTTCTTT
CDR3: CASGVGDTGPNTEAFF

D: .
V: TRBV7-2
length: 15
J: TRBJ1-4
size: .
DNA: TGTGCCAGCAGCCCACCCCTCGAAAGGGGGGAAAAACTGTTTTTT
CDR3: CASSPPLERGEKLFF

D: TRBD2
V: TRBV2
length: 14
J: TRBJ2-2
size: few
DNA: TGTGCCAGCAGTGAATTTAGCGGGACCGGGGAGCTGTTTTTT
CDR3: CASSEFSGTGELFF

D: .
V: TRBV27
length: 16
J: TRBJ2-1
size: .
DNA: TGTGCCAGCATCCCGCGGGCGGGTCGTTCCTACAATGAGCAGTTCTTC
CDR3: CASIPRAGRSYNEQFF

D: TRBD2
V: TRBV9
length: 19
J: TRBJ2-7
size: .
DNA: TGTGCCAGCAGCCCTAGTGTGCTAGCGGGAGGGTCCTACTCCTACGAGCAGTACTTC
CDR3: CASSPSVLAGGSYSYEQYF

D: .
V: TRBV11-3
length: 15
J: TRBJ2-7
size: .
DNA: TGTGCCAGCAGCTTGTCCGACAACCCCTCGGGGGAGCAGTACTTC
CDR3: CASSLSDNPSGEQYF

D: .
V: TRBV5-1
length: 12
J: TRBJ2-5
size: .
DNA: TGCGCCAGCAGCGGGGCCACAGAGACCCAGTACTTC
CDR3: CASSGATETQYF

D: TRBD2
V: TRBV29-1
length: 16
J: TRBJ2-3
size: once
DNA: TGCAGCGCCGGGACTAGCGGGAGGGGGGGTACAGATACGCAGTATTTT
CDR3: CSAGTSGRGGTDTQYF

D: TRBD1
V: TRBV7-9
length: 16
J: TRBJ2-7
size: .
DNA: TGTGCCAGCAGCTTGTCGGATGGACAGGGAGAATACGAGCAGTACTTC
CDR3: CASSLSDGQGEYEQYF

D: TRBD2
V: TRBV2
length: 17
J: TRBJ2-7
size: .
DNA: TGTGCCAGCAAGAATGGGCTAGCGGGCCAAAAGGGCTACGAGCAGTACTTC
CDR3: CASKNGLAGQKGYEQYF

D: .
V: TRBV6-5
length: 14
J: TRBJ1-2
size: .
DNA: TGTGCCAGCAGTTATGAGAGGACAAACTATGGCTACACCTTC
CDR3: CASSYERTNYGYTF

D: .
V: TRBV5-1
length: 14
J: TRBJ1-1
size: .
DNA: TGCGCCAGCAGCTTGGCCGTCAGGGATACTGAAGCTTTCTTT
CDR3: CASSLAVRDTEAFF